This TCR beta chain was identified during a study of blood T cell repertoires in COVID-19. Whole-study context: Specimens from acute and convalescent COVID-19 originated in the United States, Italy and Spain. Sources were T cells, B-cell-depleted T cells, or PBMCs; the material itself was cDNA or gDNA.

Trimming removed 5 bases from V and 3 bases from J, with 13 bases in between. Germline values: CDR1 LNHDA, CDR2 SQIVND (reference sequence). This CDR3 contains 14 residues. Per the authors' pipeline: The assay estimated nucleated cells by amplifying reference gene primers. Measured with immunoSEQ multiplex PCR; TCRdb has only the in-frame clones, and not every one. Clone size and V and J calls were adopted from that table, with D and trimming inferred from the DNA. The data show approximately 99,000 clones, 70% to 80% seen once. The material sequenced was peripheral blood. The clonotype comes from a woman older than 75 with active or convalescent COVID-19. This chain joins TRBV19 and TRBJ1-1; D perhaps matches TRBD1 (6 bases). CDR3 protein: CASSLTGRDTEAFF. The CDR3 region has the DNA TGTGCCAGTAGTTTGACAGGACGGGACACTGAAGCTTTCTTT. The full variable domain, its missing parts supplied by reference TRBV19 and TRBJ1-1, is DGGITQSPKYLFRKEGQNVTLSCEQNLNHDAMYWYRQDPGQGLRLIYYSQIVNDFQKGDIAEGYSVSREKKESFPLTVTSAQKNPTAFYLCASSLTGRDTEAFFGQGTRLTVV.